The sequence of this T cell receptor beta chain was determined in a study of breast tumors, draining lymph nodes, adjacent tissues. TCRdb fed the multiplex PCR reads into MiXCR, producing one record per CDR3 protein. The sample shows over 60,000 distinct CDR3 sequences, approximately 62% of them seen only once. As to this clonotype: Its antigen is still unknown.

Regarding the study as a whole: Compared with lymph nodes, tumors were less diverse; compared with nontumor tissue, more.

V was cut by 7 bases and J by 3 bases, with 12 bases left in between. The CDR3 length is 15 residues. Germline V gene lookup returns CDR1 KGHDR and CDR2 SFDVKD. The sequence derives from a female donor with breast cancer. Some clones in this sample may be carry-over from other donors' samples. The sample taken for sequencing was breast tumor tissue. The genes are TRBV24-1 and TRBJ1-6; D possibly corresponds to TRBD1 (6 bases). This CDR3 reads CATRPRDIYNSPLHF. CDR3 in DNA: TGTGCCACCAGACCCCGGGACATCTATAATTCACCCCTCCACTTT.